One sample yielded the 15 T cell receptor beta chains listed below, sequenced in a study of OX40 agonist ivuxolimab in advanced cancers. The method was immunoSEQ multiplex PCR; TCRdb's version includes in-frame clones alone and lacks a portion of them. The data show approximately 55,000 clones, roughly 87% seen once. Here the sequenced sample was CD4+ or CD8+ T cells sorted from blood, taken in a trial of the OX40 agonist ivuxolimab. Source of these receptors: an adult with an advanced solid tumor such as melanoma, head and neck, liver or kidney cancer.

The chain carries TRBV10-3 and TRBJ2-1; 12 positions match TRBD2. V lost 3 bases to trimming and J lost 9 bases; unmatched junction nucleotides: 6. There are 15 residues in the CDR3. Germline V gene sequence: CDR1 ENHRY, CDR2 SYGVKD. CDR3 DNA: TGTGCCATCAGTGATGTGACTAGCGGGAGTGGTGAGCAGTTCTTC. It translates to CAISDVTSGSGEQFF.

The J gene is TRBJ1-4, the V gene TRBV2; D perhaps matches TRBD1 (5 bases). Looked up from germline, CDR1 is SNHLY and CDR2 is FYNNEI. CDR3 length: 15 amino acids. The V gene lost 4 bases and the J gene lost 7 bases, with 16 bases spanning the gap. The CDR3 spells CASSVRSGLSEKLFF. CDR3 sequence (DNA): TGTGCCAGCAGTGTTCGGTCAGGGCTGAGTGAAAAACTGTTTTTT.

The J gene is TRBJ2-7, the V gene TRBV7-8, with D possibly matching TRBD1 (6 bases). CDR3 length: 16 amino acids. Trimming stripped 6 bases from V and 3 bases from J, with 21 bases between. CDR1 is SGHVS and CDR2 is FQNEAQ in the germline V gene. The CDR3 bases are TGTGCCAGCAGACCACCCCAGGGGCCGAGGGACTACGAGCAGTACTTC. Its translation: CASRPPQGPRDYEQYF.

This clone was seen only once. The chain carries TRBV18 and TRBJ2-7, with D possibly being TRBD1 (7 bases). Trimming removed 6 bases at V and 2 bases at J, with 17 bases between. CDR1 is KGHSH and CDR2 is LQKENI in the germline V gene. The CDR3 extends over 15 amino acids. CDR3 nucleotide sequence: TGTGCCAGCTCTTTTCAGGGGGGAGCGCCCTACGAGCAGTACTTC. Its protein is CASSFQGGAPYEQYF.

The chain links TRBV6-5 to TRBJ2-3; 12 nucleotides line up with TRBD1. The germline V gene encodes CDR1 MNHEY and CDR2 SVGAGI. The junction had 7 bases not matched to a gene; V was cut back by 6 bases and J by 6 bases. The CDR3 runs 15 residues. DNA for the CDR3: TGTGCCAGCAGCGACCGGGACAGGGGGCCGGATACGCAGTATTTT. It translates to CASSDRDRGPDTQYF.

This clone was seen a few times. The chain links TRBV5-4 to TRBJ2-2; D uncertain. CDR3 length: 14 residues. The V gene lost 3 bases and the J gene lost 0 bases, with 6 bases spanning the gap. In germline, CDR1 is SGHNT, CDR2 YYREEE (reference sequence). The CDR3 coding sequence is TGTGCCAGCAGCTCAGACCCGAACACCGGGGAGCTGTTTTTT. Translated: CASSSDPNTGELFF.

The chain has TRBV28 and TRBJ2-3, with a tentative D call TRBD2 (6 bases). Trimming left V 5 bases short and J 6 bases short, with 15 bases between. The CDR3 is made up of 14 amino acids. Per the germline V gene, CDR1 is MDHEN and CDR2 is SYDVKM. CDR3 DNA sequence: TGTGCCAGCAGTACCATAGCGGTTCTGGATACGCAGTATTTT. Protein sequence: CASSTIAVLDTQYF.

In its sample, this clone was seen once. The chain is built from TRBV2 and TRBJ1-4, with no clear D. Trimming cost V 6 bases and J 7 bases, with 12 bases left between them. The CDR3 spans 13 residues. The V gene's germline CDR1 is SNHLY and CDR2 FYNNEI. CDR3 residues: CASRQPSGEKLFF. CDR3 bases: TGTGCCAGCAGACAGCCGTCTGGTGAAAAACTGTTTTTT.

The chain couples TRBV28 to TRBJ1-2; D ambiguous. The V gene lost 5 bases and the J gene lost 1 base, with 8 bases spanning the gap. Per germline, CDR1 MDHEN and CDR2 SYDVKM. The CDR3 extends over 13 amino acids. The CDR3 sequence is CASSEGFNYGYTF. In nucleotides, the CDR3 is TGTGCCAGCAGTGAGGGCTTTAACTATGGCTACACCTTC.

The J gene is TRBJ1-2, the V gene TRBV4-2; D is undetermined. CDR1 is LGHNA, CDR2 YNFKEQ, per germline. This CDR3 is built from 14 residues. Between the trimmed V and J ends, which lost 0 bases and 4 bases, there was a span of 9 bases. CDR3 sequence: CASSQDPGGYGYTF. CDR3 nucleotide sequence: TGTGCCAGCAGCCAAGATCCCGGAGGCTATGGCTACACCTTC.

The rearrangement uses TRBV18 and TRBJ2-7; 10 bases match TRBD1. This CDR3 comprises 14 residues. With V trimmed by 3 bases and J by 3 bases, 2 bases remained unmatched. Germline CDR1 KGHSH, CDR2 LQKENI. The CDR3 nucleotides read TGTGCCAGCTCACCGGACAGGGGGTTCTACGAGCAGTACTTC. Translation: CASSPDRGFYEQYF.

The CDR3 DNA follows: TGTGCCAGCGGGCGTGGGGGGAGCACAGATACGCAGTATTTT. Its protein product is CASGRGGSTDTQYF. This chain connects TRBV6-6 to TRBJ2-3; a weak D match, TRBD2 (6 bases). This CDR3 comprises 14 residues. CDR1 and CDR2 from the germline V gene are MNHNY and SVGAGI (reference sequence). Trimming cost V 8 bases and J 0 bases, with 12 bases left between them.

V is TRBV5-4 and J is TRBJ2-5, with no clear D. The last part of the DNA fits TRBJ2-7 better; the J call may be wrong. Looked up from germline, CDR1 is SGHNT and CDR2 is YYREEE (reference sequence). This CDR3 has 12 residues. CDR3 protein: CASSLSSYEQYF. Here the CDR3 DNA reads TGTGCCAGCAGCTTGTCCTCGTACGAGCAGTACTTC.

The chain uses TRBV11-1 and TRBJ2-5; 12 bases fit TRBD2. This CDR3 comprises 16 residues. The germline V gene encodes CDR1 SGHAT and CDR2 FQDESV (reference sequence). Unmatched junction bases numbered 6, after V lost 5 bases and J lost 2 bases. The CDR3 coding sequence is TGTGCCAGCAGCCGACGGACTAGCGGGGCTCAAGAGACCCAGTACTTC. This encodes CASSRRTSGAQETQYF.

As DNA, the CDR3 is TGTGCCAGCAGTTTCGCACGGTCGACCGGGGAGCTGTTTTTT. Amino acids: CASSFARSTGELFF. The chain is built from TRBV28 and TRBJ2-2; D ambiguous. The CDR3 length is 14 residues. The germline V gene encodes CDR1 MDHEN and CDR2 SYDVKM. With 3 bases removed from V and 5 bases from J, the gap between germline ends came to 10 bases.